This T cell receptor (beta chain) was sequenced in a study of T cells after yellow fever vaccination. TCRdb called the 5' RACE reads again in MiXCR, with one record for every CDR3 protein. The table includes approximately 340,000 distinct CDR3 sequences, roughly 8.7% detected once. The sample holds many counts of this clonotype. CDR3 size: 13 residues. V was trimmed by 0 bases and J by 13 bases, leaving 15 bases between them. Germline V lookup: CDR1 SGHAT, CDR2 FQNNGV. The chain uses TRBV11-2 and TRBJ2-5; a possible D gene is TRBD2 (6 bases). This clonotype was obtained from a man aged 18 to 30 who received the YFV17D yellow fever vaccine. The sample consisted of PBMCs, taken on the day of the first yellow fever vaccination. The CDR3 coding sequence is TGTGCCAGCAGCTTAGATCAGGCGGGACCGGGGTACTTC. Amino acid sequence: CASSLDQAGPGYF.